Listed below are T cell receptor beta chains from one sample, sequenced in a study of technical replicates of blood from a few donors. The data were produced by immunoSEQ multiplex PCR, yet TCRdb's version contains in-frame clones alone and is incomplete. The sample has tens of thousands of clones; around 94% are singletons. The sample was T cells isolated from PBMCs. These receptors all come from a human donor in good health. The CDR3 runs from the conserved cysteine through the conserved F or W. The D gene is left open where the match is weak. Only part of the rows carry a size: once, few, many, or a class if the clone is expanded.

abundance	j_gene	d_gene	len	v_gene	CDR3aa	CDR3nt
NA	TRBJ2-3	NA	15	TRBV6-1	CASSVDPRATDTQYF	TGTGCCAGCAGCGTAGACCCCAGGGCAACAGATACGCAGTATTTT
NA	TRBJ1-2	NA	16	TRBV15	CATSRGHRLINYGYTF	TGTGCCACCAGCAGAGGCCACAGGTTAATAAACTATGGCTACACCTTC
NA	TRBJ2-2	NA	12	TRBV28	CASSHFTGELFF	TGTGCCAGCAGCCACTTTACCGGGGAGCTGTTTTTT
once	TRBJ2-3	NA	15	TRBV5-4	CASSRKGEGADTQYF	TGTGCCAGCAGCAGGAAGGGGGAGGGGGCAGATACGCAGTATTTT
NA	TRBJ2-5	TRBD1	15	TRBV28	CASSLDRVGEETQYF	TGTGCCAGCAGCCTAGACAGGGTAGGGGAAGAGACCCAGTACTTC
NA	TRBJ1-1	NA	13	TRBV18	CASSPGQNTEAFF	TGTGCCAGCTCACCGGGACAGAACACTGAAGCTTTCTTT
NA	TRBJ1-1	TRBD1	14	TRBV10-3	CAIGQGAPNTEAFF	TGTGCCATCGGACAGGGGGCTCCGAACACTGAAGCTTTCTTT
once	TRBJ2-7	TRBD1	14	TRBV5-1	CASSLGQGSYEQYF	TGCGCCAGCAGCTTGGGACAGGGTTCCTACGAGCAGTACTTC
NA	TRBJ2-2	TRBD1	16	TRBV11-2	CASSFRDRGYTGELFF	TGTGCCAGCAGCTTCCGGGACAGGGGATACACCGGGGAGCTGTTTTTT
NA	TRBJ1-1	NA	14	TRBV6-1	CASSEANFQGEAFF	TGTGCCAGCAGTGAAGCGAATTTTCAGGGTGAAGCTTTCTTT
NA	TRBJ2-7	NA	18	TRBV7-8	CASSLGGLGSRGAYEQYF	TGTGCCAGCAGCTTAGGGGGCCTGGGATCTAGAGGAGCCTACGAGCAGTACTTC
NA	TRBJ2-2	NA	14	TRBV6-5	CASSLLLVTGELFF	TGTGCCAGCAGTTTACTCCTGGTCACCGGGGAGCTGTTTTTT
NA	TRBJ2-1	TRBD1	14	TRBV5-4	CASSLMTGDNEQFF	TGTGCCAGCAGCTTGATGACAGGGGACAATGAGCAGTTCTTC
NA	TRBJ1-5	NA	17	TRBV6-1	CASSDYSWGHSNQPQHF	TGTGCCAGCAGTGATTATAGTTGGGGGCATAGCAATCAGCCCCAGCATTTT
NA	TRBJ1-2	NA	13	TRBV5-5	CASSSSTGYGYTF	TGTGCCAGCAGCTCATCTACAGGCTATGGCTACACCTTC
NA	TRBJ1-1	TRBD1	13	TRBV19	CASSIRGRGEAFF	TGTGCCAGTAGTATCAGGGGGCGCGGTGAAGCTTTCTTT
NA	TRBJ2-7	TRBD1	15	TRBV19	CASSIEDRVSGEQYF	TGTGCCAGTAGTATCGAGGACAGGGTATCCGGCGAGCAGTACTTC
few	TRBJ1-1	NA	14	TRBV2	CASSRGPGKTEAFF	TGTGCCAGCAGCAGGGGCCCAGGGAAGACTGAAGCTTTCTTT
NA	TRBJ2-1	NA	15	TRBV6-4	CASSVGQSSYNEQFF	TGTGCCAGCAGCGTTGGACAGAGCTCCTACAATGAGCAGTTCTTC
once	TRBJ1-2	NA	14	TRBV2	CASSEMAGEYGYTF	TGTGCCAGCAGTGAAATGGCAGGCGAGTACGGCTACACCTTC
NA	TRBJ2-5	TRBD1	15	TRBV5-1	CASSLATGVRETQYF	TGCGCCAGCAGCTTGGCGACAGGGGTGCGGGAGACCCAGTACTTC
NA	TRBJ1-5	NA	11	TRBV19	CASSQNQPQHF	TGTGCCAGTAGTCAGAATCAGCCCCAGCATTTT
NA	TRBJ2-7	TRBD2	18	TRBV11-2	CASSLKRKRVGGPYEQYF	TGTGCCAGCAGCCTAAAACGAAAACGGGTGGGAGGGCCTTACGAGCAGTACTTC
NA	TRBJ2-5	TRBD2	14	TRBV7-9	CASSDTAGQETQYF	TGTGCCAGCAGCGATACAGCGGGGCAAGAGACCCAGTACTTC
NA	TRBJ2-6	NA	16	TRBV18	CASSPSNRAGANVLTF	TGTGCCAGCTCACCGTCCAACAGGGCTGGGGCCAACGTCCTGACTTTC
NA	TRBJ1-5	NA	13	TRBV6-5	CASTQGFDQPQHF	TGTGCCAGCACCCAGGGTTTTGATCAGCCCCAGCATTTT
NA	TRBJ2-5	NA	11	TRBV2	CASIYQETQYF	TGTGCCAGCATCTATCAAGAGACCCAGTACTTC
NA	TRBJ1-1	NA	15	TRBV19	CASTDRGSVNTEAFF	TGTGCCAGTACGGACAGAGGATCGGTGAACACTGAAGCTTTCTTT
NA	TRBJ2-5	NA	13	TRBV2	CASSEFLLETQYF	TGTGCCAGCAGTGAGTTTCTTTTGGAGACCCAGTACTTC
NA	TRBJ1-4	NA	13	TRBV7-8	CASSLVEGEKLFF	TGTGCCAGCAGCTTAGTGGAGGGTGAAAAACTGTTTTTT
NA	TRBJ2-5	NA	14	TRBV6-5	CASSTPTGGETQYF	TGTGCCAGCAGTACCCCGACAGGCGGAGAGACCCAGTACTTC
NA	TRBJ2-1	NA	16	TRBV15	CATSRDPVSSYNEQFF	TGTGCCACCAGCAGAGACCCCGTTAGCTCCTACAATGAGCAGTTCTTC
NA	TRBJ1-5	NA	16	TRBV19	CASRGWGRGSNQPQHF	TGTGCCAGTAGGGGTTGGGGTAGGGGTAGCAATCAGCCCCAGCATTTT
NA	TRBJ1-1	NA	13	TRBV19	CASSMNRNTEAFF	TGTGCCAGTAGTATGAACAGGAACACTGAAGCTTTCTTT
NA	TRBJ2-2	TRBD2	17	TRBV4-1	CASSQDMAGVRAGELFF	TGCGCCAGCAGCCAAGACATGGCGGGAGTAAGGGCCGGGGAGCTGTTTTTT
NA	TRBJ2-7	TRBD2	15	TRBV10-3	CAIGTTSGATYEQYF	TGTGCCATCGGCACTACTAGCGGGGCAACCTACGAGCAGTACTTC
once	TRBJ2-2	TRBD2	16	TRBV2	CASSGGLAETFGELFF	TGTGCCAGCAGCGGAGGACTAGCGGAAACCTTCGGGGAGCTGTTTTTT
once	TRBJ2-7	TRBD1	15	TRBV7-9	CASSLFGTGVHEQYF	TGTGCCAGCAGCTTATTCGGGACAGGGGTTCACGAGCAGTACTTC
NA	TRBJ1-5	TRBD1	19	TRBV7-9	CASSSSEDPQGASNQPQHF	TGTGCCAGCAGCTCCTCGGAGGATCCCCAGGGGGCTAGCAATCAGCCCCAGCATTTT
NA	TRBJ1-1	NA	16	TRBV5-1	CASSLGFRGFNTEAFF	TGCGCCAGCAGCTTGGGATTTAGAGGGTTTAACACTGAAGCTTTCTTT
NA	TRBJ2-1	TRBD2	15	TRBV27	CASSLGTSSYNEQFF	TGTGCCAGCAGTCTGGGGACTAGCTCCTACAATGAGCAGTTCTTC
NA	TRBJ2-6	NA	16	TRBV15	CATSRGQLSGANVLTF	TGTGCCACCAGCAGAGGACAGCTCTCTGGGGCCAACGTCCTGACTTTC
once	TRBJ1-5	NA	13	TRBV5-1	CASSENPDQPQHF	TGCGCCAGCAGCGAAAACCCGGATCAGCCCCAGCATTTT
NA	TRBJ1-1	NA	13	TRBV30	CAWSVQGRSEAFF	TGTGCCTGGAGTGTACAGGGAAGGTCTGAAGCTTTCTTT
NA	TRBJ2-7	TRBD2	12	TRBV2	CASLGLGFEQYF	TGTGCCAGCCTGGGACTAGGGTTCGAGCAGTACTTC
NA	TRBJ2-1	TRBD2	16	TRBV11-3	CASSSAGTSGYNEQFF	TGTGCCAGCAGCTCAGCCGGGACTAGCGGGTACAATGAGCAGTTCTTC
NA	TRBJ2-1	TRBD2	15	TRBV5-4	CASSLEWGRANEQFF	TGTGCCAGCAGCTTGGAATGGGGGAGGGCCAATGAGCAGTTCTTC
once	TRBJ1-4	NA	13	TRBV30	CAWSFGPNEKLFF	TGTGCCTGGAGTTTTGGGCCTAATGAAAAACTGTTTTTT
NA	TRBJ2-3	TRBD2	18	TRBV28	CASSFPTSGRSSTDTQYF	TGTGCCAGCAGTTTTCCCACCAGCGGGAGATCTAGCACAGATACGCAGTATTTT
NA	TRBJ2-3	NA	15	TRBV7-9	CASSLRGSPTDTQYF	TGTGCCAGCAGCTTACGAGGGTCTCCTACAGATACGCAGTATTTT